One and the same sample provided the 13 T cell receptor beta chains below, sequenced in a study of early T cells in non-severe SARS-CoV-2 infection. TCRdb itself ran the 5' RACE reads through MiXCR, one entry per CDR3 protein. The sample lists 45,000 to 55,000 distinct CDR3 sequences; about 9.9% were seen once. The sequenced sample consisted of whole blood. Receptors were obtained from an adult who was a healthcare worker with PCR-confirmed SARS-CoV-2 infection or an uninfected control (not recorded which).

A few counts support this clonotype. This chain links TRBV5-1 with TRBJ1-3, with unresolved D. There are 13 residues in the CDR3. V lost 3 bases to trimming and J lost 5 bases, with 9 bases between them. Germline V gene lookup returns CDR1 SGHRS and CDR2 YFSETQ. CDR3 sequence reads: CASSSDIRNTIYF. As DNA, the CDR3 is TGCGCCAGCAGCTCCGACATTCGAAACACCATATATTTT.

Regarding this clonotype: Because the CDR3 is missing its conserved closing phenylalanine or tryptophan, this is likely a read error. The chain is built from TRBV10-3 and TRBJ2-5; D not certain. V was shortened by 4 bases and J by 3 bases, with 9 bases between the two germline ends. CDR3 length: 13 residues. Germline CDR1 ENHRY, CDR2 SYGVKD. The CDR3 sequence: CAISGSAEETQYY. DNA of the CDR3: TGTGCCATCAGTGGGTCGGCAGAAGAGACCCAGTACTAC.

This clonotype has more than one count but fewer than ten. The chain recombines TRBV30 with TRBJ2-1, with D possibly matching TRBD2 (6 bases). CDR1 GTSNPN and CDR2 SVGIG come from the germline V gene (reference sequence). V was trimmed by 2 bases and J by 9 bases, leaving 11 bases between them. The CDR3 runs 12 residues. The CDR3 spells CAWSPSRGEQFF. The CDR3 DNA reads as TGTGCCTGGAGTCCGTCGCGGGGTGAGCAGTTCTTC. Full variable domain (remainder filled in from reference TRBV30 and TRBJ2-1): SQTIHQWPATLVQPVGSPLSLECTVEGTSNPNLYWYRQAAGRGLQLLFYSVGIGQISSEVPQNLSASRPQDRQFILSSKKLLLSDSGFYLCAWSPSRGEQFFGPGTRLTVL.

The J gene is TRBJ2-7, the V gene TRBV10-1, with D hard to call. V was trimmed by 5 bases and J by 12 bases, leaving 14 bases between them. CDR3 length equals 11 residues. Germline CDR1 is WNHNN and CDR2 is SYGVQD (reference sequence). CDR3 residues: CASSSKACVYF. In DNA, the CDR3 is TGCGCCAGCAGTTCCAAAGCCTGCGTGTACTTC.

V gene TRBV7-9 combines with J gene TRBJ2-2; no reliable D call. Trimming took 5 bases from V and 5 from J, leaving 18 bases between them. CDR1 and CDR2 (germline): SEHNR, FQNEAQ (reference sequence). The CDR3 length is 16 residues. CDR3 region: CASSRTSQLGTGELFF. The CDR3 DNA sequence: TGTGCCAGCAGCCGGACGTCGCAGTTGGGAACCGGGGAGCTGTTTTTT.

This chain joins TRBV7-9 and TRBJ2-5; possible D gene TRBD2, 5 bases. V lost 5 bases, J lost 5 bases, and 9 bases lay in between. Germline CDR1 and CDR2: SEHNR and FQNEAQ (reference sequence). The CDR3 sequence is 12 residues long. The CDR3 loop is CASSPWEETQYF. The CDR3 DNA follows: TGTGCCAGCAGCCCCTGGGAGGAGACCCAGTACTTC.

The CDR3 sequence is CASSLFRAASNQPQHF. In nucleotides, the CDR3 is TGTGCCAGCAGTTTATTTCGAGCGGCTAGCAATCAGCCCCAGCATTTT. The genes are TRBV28 and TRBJ1-5; no firm D call. Trimming took 1 base from V and 0 from J, leaving 10 bases between them. The germline CDR1 and CDR2 sequences are MDHEN and SYDVKM. The CDR3 runs 16 residues.

The table lists this clonotype with many counts. The rearrangement links TRBV3-1 to TRBJ2-3, with D unresolved. Trimming removed 0 bases from V and 10 bases from J, with 11 bases in between. CDR1 LGHDT and CDR2 YNNKEL come from the germline V gene (reference sequence). This CDR3 contains 13 residues. This CDR3 is CASSQDPGSPQYF. The DNA for the CDR3 is TGTGCCAGCAGCCAAGATCCCGGCTCTCCGCAGTATTTT.

This clonotype was seen many times. This chain uses TRBV11-2 with TRBJ1-5; unclear D gene. V was shortened by 2 bases and J by 0 bases, with 20 bases between the two germline ends. Germline CDR1 SGHAT, CDR2 FQNNGV. The CDR3 loop spans 19 amino acids. The CDR3 coding sequence is TGTGCCAGCAGCTTACCGGGCGTGATTGGGAGTCATAGCAATCAGCCCCAGCATTTT. Residues: CASSLPGVIGSHSNQPQHF.

This clonotype was observed a single time. CDR3 protein: CAISERGARGNTIYF. The CDR3 DNA is TGTGCCATCAGTGAGAGGGGGGCGCGGGGAAACACCATATATTTT. V usage is TRBV10-3 and J usage is TRBJ1-3; maybe TRBD1 (6 bases). The germline gives CDR1 ENHRY, CDR2 SYGVKD. Trimming removed 2 bases at V and 4 bases at J, with 12 bases between. The CDR3 extends over 15 amino acids.

The sample holds many counts of this clonotype. This chain joins TRBV18 and TRBJ1-1; TRBD1 might be the D (5 bases). Per the germline V gene, CDR1 is KGHSH and CDR2 is LQKENI. This CDR3 is built from 14 residues. V was cut by 4 bases and J by 0 bases, with 9 bases left in between. The CDR3 nucleotides are TGTGCCAGCTCACTGACAGTCATGAACACTGAAGCTTTCTTT. Its translation is CASSLTVMNTEAFF.

The chain joins TRBV7-3 to TRBJ2-7, with 7 bases aligning to TRBD1. Trimming at V came to 5 bases and at J to 6 bases, leaving 7 bases not matched to a gene. Germline CDR1 reads SGHTA; CDR2 reads FQGTGA. This CDR3 has 13 amino acids. Here the CDR3 reads CASSPIPGGEQYF. CDR3 DNA: TGTGCCAGCAGCCCCATACCAGGGGGCGAGCAGTACTTC.

This clonotype was seen many times. The V gene is TRBV9, the J gene TRBJ2-1, with TRBD1 identical over 8 bases. This CDR3 contains 15 residues. Germline V gives CDR1 SGDLS, CDR2 YYNGEE. Losses at the gene ends were 4 bases for V and 3 bases for J; bases not matched to a gene: 6. DNA for the CDR3: TGTGCCAGCAGCATAACAGGGGGGAGCTACAATGAGCAGTTCTTC. Protein product: CASSITGGSYNEQFF.